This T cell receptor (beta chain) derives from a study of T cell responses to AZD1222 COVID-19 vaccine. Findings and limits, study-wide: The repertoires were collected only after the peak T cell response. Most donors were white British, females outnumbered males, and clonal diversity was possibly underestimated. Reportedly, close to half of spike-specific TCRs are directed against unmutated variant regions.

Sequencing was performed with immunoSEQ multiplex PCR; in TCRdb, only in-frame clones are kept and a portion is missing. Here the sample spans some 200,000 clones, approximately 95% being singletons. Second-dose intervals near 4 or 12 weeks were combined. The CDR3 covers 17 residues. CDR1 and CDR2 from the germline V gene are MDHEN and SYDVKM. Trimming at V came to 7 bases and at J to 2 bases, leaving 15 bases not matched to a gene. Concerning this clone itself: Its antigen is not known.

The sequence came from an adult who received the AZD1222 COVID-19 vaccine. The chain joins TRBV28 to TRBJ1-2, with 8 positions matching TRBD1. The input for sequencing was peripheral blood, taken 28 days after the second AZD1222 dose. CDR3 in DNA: TGTGCCAGCACCTCTCCCTCGACCTGGACAGGGAACTATGGCTACACCTTC. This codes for CASTSPSTWTGNYGYTF.